These T cell receptor beta chains were read from a single sample in a study of CD8 T cells in ankylosing spondylitis. Via MiXCR, TCRdb re-called the 5' RACE reads, giving one row per CDR3 protein. The sample shows 500,000 or so distinct CDR3 sequences, about 5.7% of them seen only once. The sample comprised blood, either unsorted or a sorted T cell fraction (not recorded which). These receptors were obtained from a male donor with ankylosing spondylitis. The CDR3 runs from the conserved cysteine through the conserved F or W. The order of the fields is V gene, CDR3 length, D gene, J gene, clone size, CDR3 protein, CDR3 DNA. D genes are given only for firm matches. Clone size is given for some rows only: seen once, a few or many times, or a class if the clone is expanded.

V gene: TRBV6-2/TRBV6-3
CDR3 length: 13
D gene: .
J gene: TRBJ2-3
clone size: few
CDR3 protein: CASADGNTDTQYF
CDR3 DNA: TGTGCCAGCGCTGACGGGAACACAGATACGCAGTATTTT

V gene: TRBV18
CDR3 length: 17
D gene: TRBD1
J gene: TRBJ1-1
clone size: .
CDR3 protein: CASSPTRSGTGSPEAFF
CDR3 DNA: TGTGCCAGCTCTCCTACTAGATCCGGGACAGGGTCCCCTGAAGCTTTCTTT

V gene: TRBV11-2
CDR3 length: 15
D gene: .
J gene: TRBJ2-7
clone size: many
CDR3 protein: CASSLHRGRTYEQYF
CDR3 DNA: TGTGCCAGCAGCCTACATCGGGGCCGAACCTACGAGCAGTACTTC

V gene: TRBV10-3
CDR3 length: 16
D gene: .
J gene: TRBJ1-2
clone size: many
CDR3 protein: CAISGGGQANSYGYTF
CDR3 DNA: TGTGCCATCAGTGGCGGGGGCCAAGCCAACTCTTATGGCTACACCTTC

V gene: TRBV4-2
CDR3 length: 15
D gene: .
J gene: TRBJ1-3
clone size: many
CDR3 protein: CASSARGFFGNTIYF
CDR3 DNA: TGTGCCAGCAGCGCGCGAGGGTTTTTTGGAAACACCATATATTTT

V gene: TRBV5-6
CDR3 length: 13
D gene: .
J gene: TRBJ1-5
clone size: .
CDR3 protein: CASAPSLNQPQHF
CDR3 DNA: TGTGCCAGCGCCCCTTCTCTCAATCAGCCCCAGCATTTT

V gene: TRBV20-1
CDR3 length: 15
D gene: TRBD1
J gene: TRBJ1-1
clone size: .
CDR3 protein: CSAQNPRQGDTEAFF
CDR3 DNA: TGCAGTGCTCAAAACCCCCGACAGGGTGACACTGAAGCTTTCTTT

V gene: TRBV29-1
CDR3 length: 16
D gene: TRBD2
J gene: TRBJ2-1
clone size: many
CDR3 protein: CSPYGTSGRVGNEQFF
CDR3 DNA: TGCAGCCCCTATGGGACTAGCGGGAGGGTAGGGAATGAGCAGTTCTTC

V gene: TRBV7-9
CDR3 length: 14
D gene: .
J gene: TRBJ2-5
clone size: .
CDR3 protein: CASSYQNSQETQYF
CDR3 DNA: TGTGCCAGCAGCTACCAGAATTCCCAAGAGACCCAGTACTTC

V gene: TRBV5-1
CDR3 length: 14
D gene: TRBD2
J gene: TRBJ2-1
clone size: many
CDR3 protein: CASSLTSGINEQFF
CDR3 DNA: TGCGCCAGCAGCTTGACTAGCGGGATCAATGAGCAGTTCTTC

V gene: TRBV29-1
CDR3 length: 17
D gene: .
J gene: TRBJ2-2
clone size: few
CDR3 protein: CSVEKRADGPLAGELFF
CDR3 DNA: TGCAGCGTTGAGAAGCGTGCAGACGGCCCTTTGGCAGGGGAGCTGTTTTTT

V gene: TRBV28
CDR3 length: 15
D gene: TRBD1
J gene: TRBJ2-1
clone size: many
CDR3 protein: CASSSPTGGRTEQFF
CDR3 DNA: TGTGCCAGCAGTTCCCCGACAGGGGGAAGGACTGAGCAGTTCTTC

V gene: TRBV21-1
CDR3 length: 15
D gene: .
J gene: TRBJ1-1
clone size: many
CDR3 protein: CASSKELDRGPEAFF
CDR3 DNA: TGTGCCAGCAGCAAAGAGCTTGACAGGGGGCCTGAAGCTTTCTTT

V gene: TRBV2
CDR3 length: 20
D gene: TRBD2
J gene: TRBJ2-1
clone size: few
CDR3 protein: CARTIRATSGVRVAYNEQFF
CDR3 DNA: TGTGCCAGAACAATCAGGGCAACTAGCGGGGTCCGAGTCGCCTACAATGAGCAGTTCTTC